Listed here are 8 T cell receptor beta chains from one sample, sequenced in a study of untreated major depressive disorder. Produced via immunoSEQ multiplex PCR; TCRdb's table is partial and in-frame only. The sample has under 30,000 clones, about 89% seen once. General observations from the study: Depressed patients' CD4+ T cells carried increased TRBV05-01 (Vbeta 5.1) usage versus control CD4+ T cells.

Their recognized antigens are unknown. The sequenced material came from CD4+ T cells from PBMCs. The receptors stem from a woman aged 30 to 39 with major depressive disorder.

The chain employs TRBV6-5 and TRBJ1-2, with D tentatively TRBD1 (5 bases). Germline V CDR1 and CDR2: MNHEY, SVGAGI. The CDR3 sequence is 16 residues long. V was trimmed by 1 base and J by 0 bases, leaving 12 bases between them. The CDR3 loop reads CASSYYGASANYGYTF. DNA for the CDR3: TGTGCCAGCAGTTACTATGGGGCTAGTGCTAACTATGGCTACACCTTC.

The gene calls are TRBV18 and TRBJ1-2; D uncertain. Trimming removed 3 bases at V and 5 bases at J, with 10 bases between. Looked up from germline, CDR1 is KGHSH and CDR2 is LQKENI. CDR3 size: 13 residues. The DNA of the CDR3 is TGTGCCAGCTCACCCGACGGACTTTATGGCTACACCTTC. Translated, it gives CASSPDGLYGYTF. The complete variable domain, with remaining parts taken from reference TRBV18 and TRBJ1-2, reads NAGVMQNPRHLVRRRGQEARLRCSPMKGHSHVYWYRQLPEEGLKFMVYLQKENIIDESGMPKERFSAEFPKEGPSILRIQQVVRGDSAAYFCASSPDGLYGYTFGSGTRLTVV.

The V gene is TRBV7-2, the J gene TRBJ2-5; 11 positions agree with TRBD2. The germline V gene encodes CDR1 SGHTA and CDR2 FQGNSA. After removal of 1 base from V and 1 base from J, the junction contained 2 bases not matched to a gene. This CDR3 comprises 16 residues. CDR3 residues: CASSLGLAGGQETQYF. CDR3 nucleotide sequence: TGTGCCAGCAGCTTAGGCCTAGCGGGGGGCCAAGAGACCCAGTACTTC.

The CDR3: CASSGDQPQHF. The CDR3 nucleotides are TGTGCCAGCAGTGGGGATCAGCCCCAGCATTTT. This chain links TRBV2 with TRBJ1-5, with D unresolved. This CDR3 is built from 11 residues. CDR1 SNHLY and CDR2 FYNNEI come from the germline V gene. The V and J ends lost 4 bases and 5 bases respectively, with 3 bases between them.

The CDR3 DNA reads TGTGCCAGCAACGATCAGCCCCAGCATTTT. It translates to CASNDQPQHF. This chain connects TRBV28 to TRBJ1-5; D remains ambiguous. Germline CDR1 MDHEN, CDR2 SYDVKM. There are 10 residues in the CDR3. The germline V and J ends were trimmed by 7 bases and 5 bases, with 3 bases remaining between them.

This chain joins TRBV5-1 and TRBJ2-7, with TRBD1 identical over 7 bases. CDR1 and CDR2 from the germline V gene are SGHRS and YFSETQ. CDR3 length equals 14 residues. V shed 0 bases and J 3 bases; nucleotides not matched to a gene: 3. CDR3 DNA: TGCGCCAGCAGCTTGGGAGGGGGCTTCTACGAGCAGTACTTC. Protein: CASSLGGGFYEQYF.

The rearrangement links TRBV6-5 to TRBJ2-5; D not resolved. The CDR3 extends over 13 amino acids. V was trimmed by 2 bases and J by 1 base, leaving 5 bases between them. The germline V gene has CDR1 MNHEY and CDR2 SVGAGI. In nucleotides, the CDR3 is TGTGCCAGCAGTTACGGCACCCAAGAGACCCAGTACTTC. Its translation is CASSYGTQETQYF.

The chain carries TRBV4-3 and TRBJ2-5, with D possibly being TRBD1 (6 bases). The V end was cut by 0 bases, the J end by 5 bases, with 10 bases between. This CDR3 is 14 amino acids long. Per the germline V gene, CDR1 is LGHNA and CDR2 is YSLEER. The CDR3 bases are TGCGCCAGCAGCCAAGATCTCGACAGGGAGACCCAGTACTTC. This encodes CASSQDLDRETQYF.